This entry lists 27 T cell receptor beta chains sequenced from one sample in a study of shared clonotypes between healthy human individuals. TCRdb's table, derived via immunoSEQ multiplex PCR, lists solely in-frame clones and lacks some. The sample shows some 2 million clones, 95% of them seen only once. Source material: naive CD4+ T cells sorted from blood. Documented subset: CD45RA+ positively selected. Source of these receptors: a man younger than 35 in good health.

This clone was seen just once. The genes are TRBV4-3 and TRBJ1-6, with 8 bases that match TRBD1. CDR3 length: 15 residues. The V gene end was trimmed by 2 bases and the J gene end by 7 bases; junction bases not matched to a gene: 4. Germline loops: CDR1 LGHNA, CDR2 YSLEER. The CDR3 sequence: CASSQPDRENSPLHF. CDR3 coding DNA: TGCGCCAGCAGCCAACCGGACAGGGAAAATTCACCCCTCCACTTT.

The chain recombines TRBV12-5 with TRBJ2-3, with 14 bases matching TRBD2. J gave up 4 bases and V 6 bases, and 9 bases lay outside the gene matches. This CDR3 contains 17 residues. The germline gives CDR1 LGHNT, CDR2 FRNRAP. The CDR3 region is CASGLGTSGSYADTQYF. The CDR3 DNA sequence: TGTGCTAGTGGGCTGGGGACTAGCGGGAGTTATGCAGATACGCAGTATTTT.

The rearrangement links TRBV4-1 to TRBJ2-7; 8 positions match TRBD2. The CDR3 is 15 residues long. Germline V lookup: CDR1 MGHRA, CDR2 YSYEKL. Losses at the gene ends were 0 bases for V and 6 bases for J; bases not matched to a gene: 7. CDR3 region: CASSQESGLVIEQYF. Written as DNA, the CDR3 is TGCGCCAGCAGCCAAGAATCGGGACTAGTCATCGAGCAGTACTTC.

The table lists this clone with a count of one. The V gene is TRBV30, the J gene TRBJ2-5; the D is unclear. From germline, CDR1 is GTSNPN and CDR2 SVGIG (reference sequence). Trimming cost V 4 bases and J 7 bases, with 19 bases left between them. CDR3 size: 14 residues. The CDR3 nucleotides are TGTGCCTGGACCCCCGACGAGGATGTAGGGACCCAGTACTTC. It encodes CAWTPDEDVGTQYF.

The chain links TRBV6-4 to TRBJ2-1; 7 bases are shared with TRBD1. This CDR3 has 15 amino acids. Looked up from germline, CDR1 is MRHNA and CDR2 is SNTAGT. The junction had 6 bases not matched to a gene; V was cut back by 4 bases and J by 3 bases. DNA for the CDR3: TGTGCCAGCAGTGGAACAGGGGCGGGCTACAATGAGCAGTTCTTC. Protein: CASSGTGAGYNEQFF.

This clone was recorded a few times. The sample contains more than one DNA sequence encoding this CDR3. The chain uses TRBV5-1 and TRBJ2-7, with unresolved D. The CDR3 contains 11 residues. Germline-derived CDR1 and CDR2 are SGHRS and YFSETQ. V was trimmed by 2 bases and J by 4 bases, leaving 4 bases between them. This CDR3 reads CASSLGYEQYF. For the CDR3, the DNA is TGCGCCAGCAGCTTAGGGTACGAGCAGTACTTC.

As for this clone: Distinct nucleotide sequences in the sample also encode this CDR3. J is TRBJ2-5 and V is TRBV9; 8 bases agree with TRBD2. The V gene end was trimmed by 4 bases and the J gene end by 5 bases; junction bases not matched to a gene: 7. Germline CDR1 and CDR2: SGDLS and YYNGEE. The CDR3 has 14 residues. The CDR3 sequence is CASSLGLAWETQYF. In nucleotides, the CDR3 is TGTGCCAGCAGCCTTGGACTAGCTTGGGAGACCCAGTACTTC.

V and J are TRBV27 and TRBJ1-2, with D perhaps TRBD1 (5 bases). The V gene's germline CDR1 is MNHEY and CDR2 SMNVEV (reference sequence). This CDR3 contains 15 residues. Trimming removed 6 bases from V and 2 bases from J, with 16 bases in between. The CDR3 spells CASSPSTGPNYGYTF. CDR3 nucleotide sequence: TGTGCCAGCAGCCCGAGTACAGGTCCAAACTATGGCTACACCTTC.

This clone showed up just once. The V and J genes are TRBV15 and TRBJ2-7; D remains unclear. CDR1 is LNHNV, CDR2 YYDKDF, per germline (reference sequence). The V gene lost 0 bases and the J gene lost 1 base, with 22 bases spanning the gap. The length of the CDR3 is 19 residues. The CDR3 sequence is CATSREIPAKRLGSYEQYF. DNA of the CDR3: TGTGCCACCAGCAGAGAGATCCCGGCTAAGCGCCTCGGGTCCTACGAGCAGTACTTC.

The rearrangement uses TRBV5-1 and TRBJ2-2; maybe TRBD2 (5 bases). The germline CDR1 and CDR2 sequences are SGHRS and YFSETQ. V gave up 2 bases and J gave up 6 bases, with 14 bases separating them. This CDR3 is 15 amino acids long. The chain's CDR3 is CASSFSLAGAGELFF. The CDR3 nucleotides read TGCGCCAGCAGCTTTAGCCTAGCAGGAGCCGGGGAGCTGTTTTTT.

The CDR3 DNA reads TGTGCCAGCAGACCCCTTGGCTATGGCTACACCTTC. Protein product: CASRPLGYGYTF. J is TRBJ1-2 and V is TRBV6-5; D is ambiguous. V lost 6 bases, J lost 4 bases, and 9 bases lay in between. The V gene's germline CDR1 is MNHEY and CDR2 SVGAGI. CDR3 length: 12 residues.

The chain is built from TRBV4-1 and TRBJ2-7; the D gene could be TRBD1 or TRBD2 (5 bases each). The CDR3 length is 19 residues. V was pared by 3 bases and J by 2 bases, with 26 bases between. CDR1 and CDR2 from the germline V gene are MGHRA and YSYEKL. The CDR3 DNA follows: TGCGCCAGCAGCCACTTCGACTGGGGGACGACGGGATCCACCTACGAGCAGTACTTC. Its protein is CASSHFDWGTTGSTYEQYF.

The genes are TRBV27 and TRBJ1-6, with a possible D match to TRBD1 (6 bases). The V end lost 3 bases, the J end lost 5 bases, and 11 bases lay between the germline ends. The CDR3 covers 15 residues. From germline, CDR1 is MNHEY and CDR2 SMNVEV (reference sequence). Here the CDR3 DNA reads TGTGCCAGCAGTTTTGGTAGGGGGAATAATTCACCCCTCCACTTT. Its translation is CASSFGRGNNSPLHF.

This clone has just one count. This sequence joins TRBV10-3 and TRBJ2-7; 11 bases are a match to TRBD1. The J segment lost 9 bases and the V segment lost 6 bases, leaving 13 bases of the junction unmatched. Per the germline V gene, CDR1 is ENHRY and CDR2 is SYGVKD. The CDR3 contains 15 residues. The chain's CDR3 is CAIRNRDRGDYGQYF. The CDR3 DNA sequence: TGTGCCATCAGGAACCGGGACAGGGGGGATTATGGGCAGTACTTC.

This chain uses TRBV4-3 with TRBJ1-3; D possibly corresponds to TRBD1 (6 bases). The CDR3 has 17 amino acids. V lost 0 bases and J 2 bases, leaving 14 bases between the germline ends. The germline CDR1 and CDR2 sequences are LGHNA and YSLEER. CDR3 residues: CASSQEIGGHAGNTIYF. Here the CDR3 DNA reads TGCGCCAGCAGCCAAGAGATAGGGGGACACGCTGGAAACACCATATATTTT.

The rearrangement uses TRBV5-1 and TRBJ2-7; TRBD2 might be the D (6 bases). Germline values: CDR1 SGHRS, CDR2 YFSETQ. V lost 2 bases and J 7 bases, leaving 16 bases between the germline ends. The CDR3 contains 14 residues. The CDR3 nucleotides are TGCGCCAGCAGCTTTAATCGGGAGATGGGGGAGCAGTACTTC. It encodes CASSFNREMGEQYF.

The chain links TRBV5-1 to TRBJ2-2; 7 nucleotides match TRBD1. The ends lost 0 bases at V and 5 bases at J; junction bases unmatched: 4. Germline V gene data show CDR1 as SGHRS and CDR2 as YFSETQ. This CDR3 region has 15 residues. CDR3 nucleotides: TGCGCCAGCAGCTTGGACAGGGGTTATACCGGGGAGCTGTTTTTT. The encoded protein is CASSLDRGYTGELFF.

J is TRBJ1-2 and V is TRBV10-3; a possible D gene is TRBD1 (6 bases). The CDR3 extends over 13 amino acids. Germline V CDR1 and CDR2: ENHRY, SYGVKD. Trimming stripped 7 bases from V and 7 bases from J, with 16 bases between. The CDR3 reads CAITEGGARGYTF. The CDR3 bases are TGTGCCATCACCGAGGGGGGGGCGCGTGGCTACACCTTC.

The chain combines TRBV12-2 with TRBJ2-7; TRBD1 reflects the table's D call only, with no check against the DNA. TRBV12-2 constitutes a pseudogene. CDR3 length: 12 amino acids. The CDR3 sequence is CASRLYSYEQYF. In nucleotides, the CDR3 is TGTGCAAGTCGCTTATACAGCTACGAGCAGTACTTC.

The chain carries TRBV30 and TRBJ2-1; D is possibly TRBD2 (6 bases). The V end was cut by 4 bases, the J end by 10 bases, with 20 bases between. The CDR3 sequence is 14 residues long. Per germline, CDR1 GTSNPN and CDR2 SVGIG (reference sequence). This CDR3 is CAWNGRMITPEQFF. The CDR3, as DNA: TGTGCCTGGAACGGGAGAATGATCACACCGGAGCAGTTCTTC.

The J gene is TRBJ1-2, the V gene TRBV7-2, with D possibly matching TRBD1 (6 bases). The V gene lost 3 bases and the J gene lost 7 bases, with 12 bases spanning the gap. CDR1 is SGHTA, CDR2 FQGNSA, per germline. The CDR3 extends over 13 amino acids. The CDR3 here is CASSFTGLGGYTF. CDR3 nucleotides: TGTGCCAGCAGCTTCACAGGGTTGGGTGGCTACACCTTC. Filled out from reference TRBV7-2 and TRBJ1-2, the complete variable domain reads GAGVSQSPSNKVTEKGKDVELRCDPISGHTALYWYRQSLGQGLEFLIYFQGNSAPDKSGLPSDRFSAERTGGSVSTLTIQRTQQEDSAVYLCASSFTGLGGYTFGSGTRLTVV.

In the case of this clone: The same CDR3 is also encoded by other DNA sequences in this sample. The J gene is TRBJ2-5, the V gene TRBV28, with TRBD1 as a possible D gene (6 bases). The CDR3 consists of 14 residues. Germline V gives CDR1 MDHEN, CDR2 SYDVKM. V was pared by 3 bases and J by 1 base, with 9 bases between. The CDR3 here is CASSLVRGQETQYF. In nucleotides, the CDR3 is TGTGCCAGCAGTTTGGTCAGGGGCCAAGAGACCCAGTACTTC.

The rearrangement uses TRBV19 and TRBJ1-5, with TRBD1 matching 8 bases. This CDR3 comprises 15 residues. With 9 bases clipped from V and 3 bases from J, the junction kept 10 bases outside the gene matches. Germline lookup yields CDR1 LNHDA and CDR2 SQIVND (reference sequence). The CDR3 reads CASRTGPMINQPQHF. CDR3 DNA: TGTGCCAGCCGGACAGGGCCTATGATCAATCAGCCCCAGCATTTT.

This clone has only a few counts. Additional DNA sequences in this sample encode the identical CDR3. The J gene is TRBJ1-5, the V gene TRBV5-6, with D possibly matching TRBD1 (6 bases). The CDR3 is 14 amino acids. V was shortened by 0 bases and J by 3 bases, with 7 bases between the two germline ends. Germline lookup yields CDR1 SGHDT and CDR2 YYEEEE. This chain's CDR3 is CASSLAGVNQPQHF. Written as DNA, the CDR3 is TGTGCCAGCAGCTTGGCAGGGGTCAATCAGCCCCAGCATTTT.

The sample holds one count of this clone. This chain uses TRBV7-2 with TRBJ2-6, with no clear D. The germline gives CDR1 SGHTA, CDR2 FQGNSA. The V end lost 7 bases, the J end lost 0 bases, and 13 bases lay between the germline ends. The CDR3 is 16 residues long. The CDR3 loop is CASTSPRPSGANVLTF. CDR3 nucleotide sequence: TGTGCCAGCACCTCGCCGCGACCCTCTGGGGCCAACGTCCTGACTTTC.

J is TRBJ1-1 and V is TRBV5-8; D unclear. Germline values: CDR1 SGHTS, CDR2 YDEGEE. This CDR3 has 13 residues. Trimming took off 4 bases at V and 5 bases at J, with 12 bases between the two ends. As DNA, the CDR3 is TGTGCCAGCAGCCTCGGTTTGGGGACTGAAGCTTTCTTT. Its protein is CASSLGLGTEAFF.

For the CDR3, the DNA is TGTGCCAGCACTATGTTCCCGGGCGGGACGGGAAAACTGTTTTTT. Translation gives CASTMFPGGTGKLFF. This chain connects TRBV18 to TRBJ1-4; D might be TRBD1 (5 bases). Trimming took 8 bases from V and 10 from J, leaving 23 bases between them. CDR3 length equals 15 residues. Germline loops: CDR1 KGHSH, CDR2 LQKENI.